What follows are 20 T cell receptor beta chains derived from one specimen sequenced in a study of blood T cell repertoires in COVID-19. Repertoires were generated with immunoSEQ multiplex PCR, while TCRdb's copy carries only in-frame clones and drops some. The sample carries 100,000 to 120,000 clones, around 86% recorded once. Sequenced sample: peripheral blood. The receptors here all came from an elderly man with acute or convalescent COVID-19.

This clone was seen a single time. The chain employs TRBV6-5 and TRBJ1-6; 7 bases line up with TRBD1. Germline CDR1 reads MNHEY; CDR2 reads SVGAGI. Germline trimming cut 6 bases from V and 7 bases from J; bases unmatched to any gene: 6. The CDR3 is 14 residues long. The CDR3 is CASRLGGRNSPLHF. DNA for the CDR3: TGTGCCAGCAGATTAGGGGGCAGGAATTCACCCCTCCACTTT.

J is TRBJ1-2 and V is TRBV29-1; maybe TRBD1 (6 bases). The V and J ends lost 6 bases and 1 base respectively, with 15 bases between them. The CDR3 contains 14 residues. The V gene's germline CDR1 is SQVTM and CDR2 ANQGSEA. The CDR3 DNA follows: TGCAGCGTCCTCGGGACATCCGTTAACTATGGCTACACCTTC. Encoded protein: CSVLGTSVNYGYTF.

V gene TRBV27 combines with J gene TRBJ1-6; D is uncertain. CDR1 MNHEY and CDR2 SMNVEV come from the germline V gene (reference sequence). The CDR3 has 13 residues. V shed 2 bases and J shed 8 bases, with 7 bases lying between them. In DNA form, the CDR3 reads TGTGCCAGCAGTTTACGGGAACATTCACCCCTCCACTTT. This translates into CASSLREHSPLHF.

The chain combines TRBV28 with TRBJ2-5; TRBD2 agrees at 8 bases. Germline-derived CDR1 and CDR2 are MDHEN and SYDVKM. The CDR3 covers 15 residues. Unmatched junction bases numbered 3, after V lost 3 bases and J lost 0 bases. CDR3 protein: CASSFGTRYQETQYF. The CDR3 DNA follows: TGTGCCAGCAGTTTCGGGACTAGATACCAAGAGACCCAGTACTTC. The full variable domain, rest sourced from reference TRBV28 and TRBJ2-5, is DVKVTQSSRYLVKRTGEKVFLECVQDMDHENMFWYRQDPGLGLRLIYFSYDVKMKEKGDIPEGYSVSREKKERFSLILESASTNQTSMYLCASSFGTRYQETQYFGPGTRLLVL.

CDR3 bases: TGCGCCAGCAGCTGGGGAGGGGCGCCCTACACCGGGGAGCTGTTTTTT. Amino acids: CASSWGGAPYTGELFF. This chain connects TRBV5-1 to TRBJ2-2; 7 bases map to TRBD2. The ends lost 3 bases at V and 3 bases at J; junction bases unmatched: 8. The CDR3 has 16 residues. The germline V gene encodes CDR1 SGHRS and CDR2 YFSETQ.

The V gene is TRBV7-2, the J gene TRBJ1-1, with D hard to call. The CDR3 extends over 12 amino acids. The V gene's germline CDR1 is SGHTA and CDR2 FQGNSA. Trimming shortened V by 5 bases and J by 1 base, and 5 bases separated the two germline ends. The CDR3 DNA reads TGTGCCAGCAGCACCGGGAACACTGAAGCTTTCTTT. It yields the protein CASSTGNTEAFF.

The chain has TRBV11-1 and TRBJ2-1; a possible D gene is TRBD2 (6 bases). This CDR3 spans 14 amino acids. Germline V CDR1 and CDR2: SGHAT, FQDESV (reference sequence). Trimming cost V 9 bases and J 9 bases, with 21 bases left between them. Here the CDR3 DNA reads TGTGCCAGTTCCGGGACTCGGACTTACTCTGAGCAGTTCTTC. It translates to CASSGTRTYSEQFF. The full variable domain, completed using reference TRBV11-1 and TRBJ2-1, is EAEVAQSPRYKITEKSQAVAFWCDPISGHATLYWYRQILGQGPELLVQFQDESVVDDSQLPKDRFSAERLKGVDSTLKIQPAELGDSAMYLCASSGTRTYSEQFFGPGTRLTVL.

The CDR3 sequence is CASSPGMYSRGSEAFF. The CDR3 bases are TGTGCCAGCAGCCCTGGTATGTACTCTCGGGGGTCTGAAGCTTTCTTT. The V call is TRBV7-9, the J call TRBJ1-1; D is perhaps TRBD1 (5 bases). Between the trimmed V and J ends, which lost 5 bases and 6 bases, there was a span of 22 bases. This CDR3 has 16 amino acids. From germline, CDR1 is SEHNR and CDR2 FQNEAQ (reference sequence).

This chain uses TRBV28 with TRBJ2-1; 14 bases line up with TRBD2. The ends lost 8 bases at V and 0 bases at J; junction bases unmatched: 6. This CDR3 is built from 17 residues. Germline loops: CDR1 MDHEN, CDR2 SYDVKM. The CDR3 protein is CASRLAGGLSSYNEQFF. CDR3 coding DNA: TGTGCCAGCCGACTAGCGGGAGGGTTAAGCTCCTACAATGAGCAGTTCTTC.

The V gene is TRBV18, the J gene TRBJ1-4, with TRBD1 as a possible D gene (5 bases). This CDR3 comprises 15 residues. Germline V lookup: CDR1 KGHSH, CDR2 LQKENI. V lost 5 bases, J lost 3 bases, and 13 bases lay in between. The CDR3 sequence is CASSADRGSNEKLFF. The CDR3 DNA sequence: TGTGCCAGCTCAGCAGATAGGGGATCTAATGAAAAACTGTTTTTT.

The rearrangement uses TRBV2 and TRBJ1-1; D possibly corresponds to TRBD1 (6 bases). The CDR3 has 15 residues. Germline CDR1 and CDR2: SNHLY and FYNNEI. The ends were cut back, 4 bases at V and 6 bases at J, with 18 bases in the middle. The CDR3 sequence: CASSASDSRLAEAFF. Here the CDR3 DNA reads TGTGCCAGCAGTGCTTCGGACAGCAGGTTGGCTGAAGCTTTCTTT.

The rearrangement links TRBV2 to TRBJ1-6; 9 bases agree with TRBD1. There are 15 residues in the CDR3. The V segment lost 5 bases and the J segment 5 bases; nucleotides outside the gene matches: 4. The germline V gene encodes CDR1 SNHLY and CDR2 FYNNEI. In nucleotides, the CDR3 is TGTGCCAGCAGTAAGCGGGACAGGGATAATTCACCCCTCCACTTT. This codes for CASSKRDRDNSPLHF.

This clone showed up just a few times. The rearrangement uses TRBV6-2 or TRBV6-3 and TRBJ1-5; perhaps TRBD1 as D (6 bases). Deletions cut 0 bases from V and 6 bases from J, with 12 bases between. Germline CDR1 is MNHEY and CDR2 is SVGEGT. The CDR3 length is 15 residues. CDR3 sequence reads: CASSYSMGGRQPQHF. DNA for the CDR3: TGTGCCAGCAGTTACTCGATGGGGGGGCGTCAGCCCCAGCATTTT.

The chain joins TRBV3-1 (or the pseudogene TRBV3-2) to TRBJ2-1; D perhaps matches TRBD1 (5 bases). Trimming removed 1 base at V and 0 bases at J, with 10 bases between. CDR1 and CDR2 (germline): LGHDT, YNNKEL (reference sequence). The CDR3 totals 16 residues. As DNA, the CDR3 is TGTGCCAGCAGCCAAGGGGGCGCGAGCTCCTACAATGAGCAGTTCTTC. This translates into CASSQGGASSYNEQFF.

V gene TRBV19 combines with J gene TRBJ1-5; TRBD1 is a possible D gene (5 bases). The CDR3 loop spans 15 amino acids. V lost 5 bases and J 6 bases, leaving 17 bases between the germline ends. Germline V CDR1 and CDR2: LNHDA, SQIVND (reference sequence). DNA for the CDR3: TGTGCCAGTAGTCCCCCGGGGGGGGAGGTTCAGCCCCAGCATTTT. It specifies CASSPPGGEVQPQHF.

V gene TRBV27 combines with J gene TRBJ2-1, with D possibly TRBD2 on 6 matching bases. The CDR3 length is 15 residues. Germline V gene data show CDR1 as MNHEY and CDR2 as SMNVEV (reference sequence). The germline V and J ends were trimmed by 5 bases and 4 bases, with 15 bases remaining between them. CDR3: CASSQPGLPYNEQFF. The DNA for the CDR3 is TGTGCCAGCAGTCAACCGGGACTCCCTTACAATGAGCAGTTCTTC.

This rearrangement joins TRBV6-4 to TRBJ2-1; 8 bases are a match to TRBD1. Germline V lookup: CDR1 MRHNA, CDR2 SNTAGT. The CDR3 loop spans 13 amino acids. Trimming took 6 bases from V and 9 from J; bases not matched to a gene: 7. The CDR3 is CASSVGQGIEQFF. The CDR3 DNA follows: TGTGCCAGCAGCGTAGGACAGGGAATTGAGCAGTTCTTC.

The chain joins TRBV28 to TRBJ1-2; D remains ambiguous. Trimming shortened V by 4 bases and J by 14 bases, and 14 bases separated the two germline ends. CDR3 length: 11 residues. Germline V lookup: CDR1 MDHEN, CDR2 SYDVKM. The CDR3 nucleotides read TGTGCCAGCAGTTCGAGGTCCCAAGAGACCTTC. Encoded protein: CASSSRSQETF.

The CDR3 spells CASRYGQGNQPQHF. DNA for the CDR3: TGTGCCAGCAGGTACGGACAGGGTAACCAGCCCCAGCATTTT. This sequence joins TRBV27 and TRBJ1-5; 8 nucleotides align to TRBD1. V gave up 6 bases and J gave up 7 bases; unmatched junction bases: 8. The CDR3 has 14 amino acids. CDR1 is MNHEY, CDR2 SMNVEV, per germline (reference sequence).

The V gene is TRBV4-2, the J gene TRBJ2-5, with 9 nucleotides matching TRBD2. This CDR3 is 15 amino acids long. Germline trimming cut 4 bases from V and 1 base from J; bases unmatched to any gene: 4. The germline gives CDR1 LGHNA, CDR2 YNFKEQ. The CDR3: CASSPSGRIQETQYF. DNA for the CDR3: TGTGCCAGCAGCCCGAGCGGGAGGATCCAAGAGACCCAGTACTTC.